Sequencing of this TCR beta chain was carried out in a study of molecular identifiers for immune sequencing clone quantification (dated by TCRdb to between 2017 and 2018). Turning to the overall study: For a replicate experiment, the RNA from either about 20,000 or 100,000 naive CD8 T cells was divided into five aliquots, and four of those aliquots went on to sequencing. CD8 T cells were used in a methods study to benchmark molecular-identifier clustering-based TCR repertoire sequencing (MIDCIRS) and TCR RNA copy counting. Broad study findings and their caveats: Identical TCR molecules sharing a barcode could cause highly expanded clone sizes to be underestimated. The naive libraries included spiked-in Jurkat TCR RNA (roughly nine copies' worth), and this Jurkat TCR RNA is not part of the donor repertoire. Modeling estimated approximately 3 recovered TCR RNA copies per cell, compared with about 10 by digital PCR, which implies around 30% capture efficiency. When barcode sub-clustering was not used, chimeric consensus sequences inflated TCR diversity, with chimeras reaching as high as 47%. A single cell's worth of spiked-in Jurkat TCR RNA was reported detectable even among under 1.1 million naive CD8 T cells. In CMV-specific effector cells, clones with more than 20 RNA copies accounted for over 97% of molecules, whereas in naive cells such clones accounted for under 1%.

Libraries of naive CD8 T cells were generated from roughly 21,000 to 960,000 sorted cells, with 10%, 30% or 50% of the purified RNA used. Naive CD8 T cells, defined as CD8+CD4-CCR7+CD45RA+, were FACS-sorted into RLT Plus buffer on a BD FACSAria II. Detection sensitivity was tested by spiking Jurkat RNA equal to some 11 TCR copies' worth into samples containing roughly 17,000-1,100,000 naive CD8 T cells. CD8 T cells were enriched using RosetteSep CD8+ T Cell Enrichment Cocktail and Ficoll-Paque, and the enriched cells then underwent ACK red cell lysis. Sequences LNHDA (CDR1) and SQIVND (CDR2) are obtained from the germline V gene (reference sequence). The CDR3 contains 14 residues, cysteine and phenylalanine counted. The retained sequence is limited to the CDR3, 42 bases, with the frame set at the first base. Receptor amplification or capture employed PCR. Instrument used: Illumina HiSeq 4000. Bulk TCR libraries were generated as previously described, with the TCR primers listed in Table S5 used. The Qiagen AllPrep DNA/RNA kit was used to purify total RNA. Before any analysis, reads coming from multiple sequencing runs of the same library were combined into one pool. As for the original processing: Only reads with exact TCR constant sequence were kept, trimmed to 150 nt, and grouped by their 12-nt molecular barcodes. Reads inside each barcode group were sub-clustered using a 15% Levenshtein threshold, and a quality-weighted consensus sequence was constructed for each RNA molecule. Non-functional sequences were filtered out, along with any lower-count sequence sitting one edit away from another sequence. On the basis of fitting two negative binomial distributions, barcode sub-clusters with fewer than 20% of the maximum read count were discarded. The public reads were run again by TCRdb, first through fastp at Q25 and then through MiXCR, and only productive beta chains were kept. Rows are combined by CDR3 protein, so each entry shows the most common genes and DNA. These V and J calls are TCRdb output, not the study's own analysis. The sample table contains just under 650,000 distinct CDR3 sequences; only one count was recorded for around 20% of them. Of the sample, 0.85% is held by the ten largest clones.

About this clonotype: Its antigen remains undetermined. Sequence at one end of the junction differs from germline and may be a read error.

The sequenced sample consisted of naive CD8+ T cells from blood, with Jurkat cell RNA spiked in. The sample's cell subset or site, from its label and the paper: FACS-sorted CD8+CD4-CCR7+CD45RA+ naive T cells. This receptor was identified in a human donor in good health. Some libraries in this study had Jurkat cell RNA spiked in. This chain is built from TRBV19 and TRBJ1-2; possibly the D gene is TRBD1, per 6 matching bases. The DNA sequence is as follows: TGTGCCAGTAGCTCAGGGGCAGCTAACTATGGCAACACCTTC. Translated, it gives CASSSGAANYGNTF.